This TCR beta chain comes out of a study of T cell repertoires in cytomegalovirus infection. Across the whole study: Recently described HLA-C-restricted plus well-studied HLA-B-restricted CMV epitopes were used. Public TCR beta signature analysis indicated the presence of both CMV infection and matching HLA type.

The CDR3 length is 19 residues. After removal of 5 bases from V and 3 bases from J, the junction contained 20 bases not matched to a gene. The germline V gene has CDR1 SEHNR and CDR2 FQNEAQ (reference sequence). On this clonotype: The antigen remains unidentified.

From the reads, TCRdb called clonotypes with MiXCR, one entry per CDR3 protein. The sample comprises just over 450,000 distinct CDR3 sequences, about two fifths of which are singletons, and 43% rests with the top ten. The chain couples TRBV7-9 to TRBJ2-3, with 7 bases that match TRBD2. The specimen comprised cultured PBMCs, sampled from culture after CMV antigen stimulation. This sequence was found in a human donor in good health (CMV status not recorded). Some clones in this sample may be carry-over from other donors' samples. DNA for the CDR3: TGTGCCAGCAGCCAAAACCGAGCTTTAGTGGGAGGGAGGACAGATACGCAGTATTTT. It specifies CASSQNRALVGGRTDTQYF.